This T cell receptor beta chain was found in a study of chemoradiotherapy in HPV16-positive cancers (dated by TCRdb to 2022 to 2024). Broadly, across the study: Using functional T-cell assays on cells from a couple of HPV16-positive patients, the researchers defined candidate HPV-specific T-cell clones and common TCR motifs. The candidate HPV-specific TCRs and motifs were subsequently tracked in TCR repertoires obtained from 90 or so patients with HPV-related cancers. The study set out to ask whether T-cell immunity against the HPV oncoproteins E6 and E7 changes over the course of chemoradiotherapy and whether that immunity affects survival.

Libraries were constructed by the immunoSEQ multiplex PCR assay. Drawn from immuneACCESS, this table holds only the in-frame rearrangements with V and J called that TCRdb kept. Clones are partly lost; checked studies trace under half to an unresolved V gene and leave the rest unexplained. For this sample the table gives 5,000 or so clones, of which approximately 72% were detected only once. Jointly, the top ten make up around 19% of the sample. With regard to this clone: Its target antigen remains unknown. Base qualities are not provided; no much larger clone lies one nucleotide away.

Findings and caveats that apply to the study as a whole: Expansion of candidate HPV-specific clones and E7-related TCR motifs was observed in the tumor microenvironment during treatment, whereas no such expansion was observed for non-HPV-specific T cells. The functional definition of HPV-specific T cells came from only a couple of HPV16-positive patients, and the survival association was reported for HPV16-positive patients. In HPV16-positive patients, expansion of HPV-responsive T cells during chemoradiotherapy was found to be associated with improved recurrence-free survival.

In the germline V gene, CDR1 corresponds to MNHEY and CDR2 to SVGAGI. V sheds 4 bases and J sheds 2 bases, leaving 10 bases between their ends. From the cysteine up to the phenylalanine, the CDR3 has a length of 14 residues. The DNA shown is the 42-base CDR3, in frame from base 1. Repertoires were sampled repeatedly over the course of chemoradiotherapy, so clonal expansion could be followed in the tumor microenvironment. The TCR originated in a human donor with HPV-associated anogenital cancer. The chain employs TRBV6-5 and TRBJ2-3; the D gene lacks a confident call. The sample was gathered from a patient who underwent chemoradiotherapy. DNA sequence: TGTGCCAGCAGTTTTAGTTTTTCCACAGATACGCAGTATTTT. Its translation is CASSFSFSTDTQYF.